The 7 T cell receptor beta chains presented below share a single source sample, sequenced in a study of T cells in localized non-small cell lung cancer. Assay: immunoSEQ multiplex PCR; the TCRdb copy retains only in-frame clones and omits some. The sample shows approximately 35,000 clones, approximately 90% of them seen only once. The source material was peripheral blood, sampled before any cancer treatment. These receptors all come from a female donor aged 60 or older with stage I lung adenocarcinoma.

The chain is built from TRBV7-2 and TRBJ2-7; possibly TRBD2 for D (5 bases). Per germline, CDR1 SGHTA and CDR2 FQGNSA. The CDR3 is made up of 14 amino acids. The V gene lost 4 bases and the J gene lost 5 bases, with 15 bases spanning the gap. CDR3 loop: CASSYSPRGNEQYF. CDR3 coding DNA: TGTGCCAGCAGCTACAGCCCCAGAGGGAACGAGCAGTACTTC. The variable domain in full, with the rest retrieved from reference TRBV7-2 and TRBJ2-7, is GAGVSQSPSNKVTEKGKDVELRCDPISGHTALYWYRQSLGQGLEFLIYFQGNSAPDKSGLPSDRFSAERTGGSVSTLTIQRTQQEDSAVYLCASSYSPRGNEQYFGPGTRLTVT.

This clone was observed once. The CDR3 is CASSQSRPGQYNEQFF. CDR3 coding DNA: TGCGCCAGCAGTCAATCGAGGCCGGGGCAGTACAATGAGCAGTTCTTC. V is TRBV23-1 and J is TRBJ2-1; perhaps D is TRBD1 or TRBD2 (5 bases each). TRBV23-1 is sorted into the ORF group, with uncertain function. The V and J ends lost 0 bases and 4 bases respectively, with 13 bases between them. The CDR3 loop spans 16 amino acids.

The chain combines TRBV5-4 with TRBJ2-1; weak D call: TRBD2 (6 bases). CDR1 and CDR2 (germline): SGHNT, YYREEE (reference sequence). Deletions cut 5 bases from V and 0 bases from J, with 15 bases between. This CDR3 comprises 16 residues. Here the CDR3 reads CASSPNGGPSYNEQFF. DNA of the CDR3: TGTGCCAGCAGTCCGAACGGGGGACCCTCCTACAATGAGCAGTTCTTC.

This chain uses TRBV6-1 with TRBJ1-2; 12 bases fit TRBD1. The V gene end was trimmed by 8 bases and the J gene end by 7 bases; junction bases not matched to a gene: 8. Germline CDR1 and CDR2: MNHNS and SASEGT. The CDR3 totals 14 residues. The chain's CDR3 is CASHRDRGQGGYTF. The CDR3 bases are TGTGCCAGCCACCGGGACAGGGGGCAGGGTGGCTACACCTTC.

This chain joins TRBV9 and TRBJ2-3, with 8 bases aligning to TRBD2. Germline V CDR1 and CDR2: SGDLS, YYNGEE. Trimming took 4 bases from V and 0 from J; bases not matched to a gene: 4. The length of the CDR3 is 15 residues. The CDR3 DNA is TGTGCCAGCAGCCTAGCGGGCCTTAGCACAGATACGCAGTATTTT. Protein sequence: CASSLAGLSTDTQYF. Looking up the rest from reference TRBV9 and TRBJ2-3 gives the full variable domain: DSGVTQTPKHLITATGQRVTLRCSPRSGDLSVYWYQQSLDQGLQFLIQYYNGEERAKGNILERFSAQQFPDLHSELNLSSLELGDSALYFCASSLAGLSTDTQYFGPGTRLTVL.

V is TRBV5-5 and J is TRBJ1-4; D is uncertain. Deletions cut 0 bases from V and 7 bases from J, with 7 bases between. This CDR3 spans 13 amino acids. Per germline, CDR1 SGHKS and CDR2 YYEKEE (reference sequence). CDR3 nucleotide sequence: TGTGCCAGCAGCTTGGCCCGGGGTGAAAAACTGTTTTTT. This codes for CASSLARGEKLFF. The complete variable domain, with remaining parts taken from reference TRBV5-5 and TRBJ1-4, reads DAGVTQSPTHLIKTRGQQVTLRCSPISGHKSVSWYQQVLGQGPQFIFQYYEKEERGRGNFPDRFSARQFPNYSSELNVNALLLGDSALYLCASSLARGEKLFFGSGTQLSVL.

The chain uses TRBV25-1 and TRBJ1-2, with 10 bases identical to TRBD1. In germline, CDR1 is MGHDK, CDR2 SYGVNS. Trimming took 4 bases from V and 5 from J; bases not matched to a gene: 4. The CDR3 has 14 residues. CDR3 nucleotides: TGTGCCAGCAGTGGACAGGGGGCGCGGTATGGCTACACCTTC. Its translation is CASSGQGARYGYTF.